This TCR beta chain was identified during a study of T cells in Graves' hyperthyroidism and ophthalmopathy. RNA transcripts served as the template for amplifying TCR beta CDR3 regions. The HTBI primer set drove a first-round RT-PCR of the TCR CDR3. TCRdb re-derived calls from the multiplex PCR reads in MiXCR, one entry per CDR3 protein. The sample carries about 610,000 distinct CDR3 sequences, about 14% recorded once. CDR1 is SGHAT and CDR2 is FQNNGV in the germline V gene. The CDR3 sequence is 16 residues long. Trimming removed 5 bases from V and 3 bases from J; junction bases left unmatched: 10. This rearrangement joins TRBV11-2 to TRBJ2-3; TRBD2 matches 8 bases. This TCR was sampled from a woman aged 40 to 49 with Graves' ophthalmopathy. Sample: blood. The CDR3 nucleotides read TGTGCCAGCAGCACACCCGGGGGACTAGTGACAGATACGCAGTATTTT. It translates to CASSTPGGLVTDTQYF.